The T cell receptor (beta chain) under discussion was sequenced for a study of blood T cell repertoires in COVID-19. Study at large: PBMCs, B-cell-depleted T cells, or T cells were the source of the cDNA or gDNA that made up the material.

The CDR3 is made up of 14 amino acids. Germline assignment: CDR1 SEHNR and CDR2 FQNEAQ (reference sequence). V lost 3 bases and J lost 6; bases outside the gene matches: 5. Individuals aged roughly 18 to 90 years were recruited from about two dozen US areas. Original processing methods: Researchers report that nucleated cell counts were estimated from reference gene primer amplification. Clones were read by immunoSEQ multiplex PCR, and TCRdb kept only the in-frame ones, dropping some. D and trimming come from the DNA, and the V and J calls and clone size come from that table. The sample yields 250,000 to 300,000 clones, 80% to 85% seen once.

The V gene is TRBV7-9, the J gene TRBJ2-1; TRBD2 matches at 7 bases. The source is a man aged 40-50 years who had been exposed to COVID-19. Sequencing was carried out using PBMCs or T cells enriched from blood (not recorded which). CDR3 region: CASSFGGSGNEQFF. The DNA for the CDR3 is TGTGCCAGCAGCTTCGGCGGGAGCGGCAATGAGCAGTTCTTC.